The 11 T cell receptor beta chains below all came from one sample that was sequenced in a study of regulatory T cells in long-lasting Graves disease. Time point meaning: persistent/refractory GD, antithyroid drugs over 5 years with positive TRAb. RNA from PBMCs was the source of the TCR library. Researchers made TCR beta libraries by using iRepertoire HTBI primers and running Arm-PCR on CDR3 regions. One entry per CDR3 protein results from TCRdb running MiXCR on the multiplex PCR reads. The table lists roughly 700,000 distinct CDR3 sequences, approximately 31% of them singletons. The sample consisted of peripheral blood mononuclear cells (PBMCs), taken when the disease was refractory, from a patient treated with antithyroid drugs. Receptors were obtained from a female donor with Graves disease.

The CDR3, as DNA: TGCAGTGCTAACCGGGACAGGGGAGGGGAGCTGTTTTTT. Residues: CSANRDRGGELFF. This sequence joins TRBV20-1 and TRBJ2-2; 10 bases line up with TRBD1. Germline CDR1 DFQATT, CDR2 SNEGSKA (reference sequence). The CDR3 spans 13 residues. V lost 4 bases to trimming and J lost 8 bases; unmatched junction nucleotides: 4.

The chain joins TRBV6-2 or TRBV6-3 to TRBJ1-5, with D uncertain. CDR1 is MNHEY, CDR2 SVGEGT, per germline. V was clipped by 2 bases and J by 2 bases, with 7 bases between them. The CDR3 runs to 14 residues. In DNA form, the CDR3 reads TGTGCCAGCAGTTACGCTCCGGGCAATCAGCCCCAGCATTTT. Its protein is CASSYAPGNQPQHF.

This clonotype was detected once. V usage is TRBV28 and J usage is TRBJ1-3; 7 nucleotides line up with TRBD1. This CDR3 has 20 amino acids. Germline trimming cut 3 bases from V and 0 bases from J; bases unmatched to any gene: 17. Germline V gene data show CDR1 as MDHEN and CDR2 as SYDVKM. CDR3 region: CASSFGDRVRHFPSGNTIYF. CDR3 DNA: TGTGCCAGCAGTTTCGGCGACAGGGTTAGACACTTTCCCTCTGGAAACACCATATATTTT.

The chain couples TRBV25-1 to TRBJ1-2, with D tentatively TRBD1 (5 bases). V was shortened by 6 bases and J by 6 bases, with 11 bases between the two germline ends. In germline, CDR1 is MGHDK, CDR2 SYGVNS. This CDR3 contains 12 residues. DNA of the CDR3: TGTGCCAGCAGGAGGCAGGGCCATGGCTACACCTTC. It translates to CASRRQGHGYTF.

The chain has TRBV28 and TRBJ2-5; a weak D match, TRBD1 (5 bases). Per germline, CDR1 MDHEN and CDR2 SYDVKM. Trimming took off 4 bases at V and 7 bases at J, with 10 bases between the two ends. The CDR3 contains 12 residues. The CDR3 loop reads CASSWVRGTQYF. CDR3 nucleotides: TGTGCCAGCAGTTGGGTTAGGGGGACCCAGTACTTC.

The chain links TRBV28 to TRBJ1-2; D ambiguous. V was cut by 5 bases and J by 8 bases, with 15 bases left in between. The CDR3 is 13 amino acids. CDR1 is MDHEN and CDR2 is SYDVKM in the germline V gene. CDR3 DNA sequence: TGTGCCAGCAGTCCCCCCCCCCCCCCAGGCTACACCTTC. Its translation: CASSPPPPPGYTF.

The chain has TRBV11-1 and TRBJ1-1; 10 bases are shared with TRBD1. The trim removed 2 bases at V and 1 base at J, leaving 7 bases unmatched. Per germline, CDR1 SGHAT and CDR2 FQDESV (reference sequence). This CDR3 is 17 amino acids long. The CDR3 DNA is TGTGCCAGCAGCTTAACTGGGACAGGGGCCGGGAACACTGAAGCTTTCTTT. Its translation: CASSLTGTGAGNTEAFF.

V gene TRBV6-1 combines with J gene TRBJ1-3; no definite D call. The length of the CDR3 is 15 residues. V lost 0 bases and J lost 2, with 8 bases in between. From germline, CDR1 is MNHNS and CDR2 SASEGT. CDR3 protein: CASSEAAGAGNTIYF. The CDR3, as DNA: TGTGCCAGCAGTGAAGCAGCCGGGGCTGGAAACACCATATATTTT.

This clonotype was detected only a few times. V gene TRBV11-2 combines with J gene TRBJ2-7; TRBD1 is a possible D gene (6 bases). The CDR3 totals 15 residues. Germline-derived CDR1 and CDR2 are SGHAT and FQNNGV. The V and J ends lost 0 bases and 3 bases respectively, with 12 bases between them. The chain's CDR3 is CASSLDPGESYEQYF. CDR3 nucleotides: TGTGCCAGCAGCTTAGATCCAGGGGAAAGCTACGAGCAGTACTTC.

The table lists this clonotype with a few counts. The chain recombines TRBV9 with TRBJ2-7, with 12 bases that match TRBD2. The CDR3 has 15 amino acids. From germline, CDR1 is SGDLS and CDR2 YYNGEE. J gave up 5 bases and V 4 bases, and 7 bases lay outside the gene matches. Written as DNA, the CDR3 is TGTGCCAGCAGCCCCAAGGCTAGCGGGAGGGACGAGCAGTACTTC. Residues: CASSPKASGRDEQYF.

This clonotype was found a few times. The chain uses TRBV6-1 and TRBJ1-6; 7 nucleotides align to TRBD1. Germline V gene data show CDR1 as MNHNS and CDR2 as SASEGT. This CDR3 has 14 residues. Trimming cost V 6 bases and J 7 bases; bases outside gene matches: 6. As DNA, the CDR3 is TGTGCCAGCAGGCAGGGGGTGGGGAATTCACCCCTCCACTTT. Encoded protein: CASRQGVGNSPLHF.